Each of the 30 T cell receptor beta chains below was sequenced from the same sample in a study of cytomegalovirus exposure and HLA in healthy donors. The table came from immunoSEQ multiplex PCR; TCRdb's copy has only in-frame clones and leaves some out. The table lists over 100,000 clones, 85% to 90% of them singletons. The specimen was PBMCs. These receptors all come from a woman in her late teens or twenties in good health and CMV-seronegative.

There are a few counts of this clone. The chain has TRBV7-6 and TRBJ1-6; D is uncertain. Germline V gene data show CDR1 as SGHVS and CDR2 as FNYEAQ. V shed 1 base and J shed 7 bases, with 11 bases lying between them. This CDR3 is 15 amino acids long. CDR3 sequence reads: CASSLGAGTNSPLHF. CDR3 nucleotide sequence: TGTGCCAGCAGCTTAGGGGCAGGAACAAATTCACCCCTCCACTTT.

CDR3 nucleotides: TGTGCCAGCAGTCAAGACGGGTACAATGAGCAGTTCTTC. Its translation is CASSQDGYNEQFF. The chain couples TRBV6-6 to TRBJ2-1; no definite D call. Germline V gene lookup returns CDR1 MNHNY and CDR2 SVGAGI (reference sequence). V lost 5 bases to trimming and J lost 4 bases, with 9 bases between them. The CDR3 length is 13 residues.

The J gene is TRBJ1-5, the V gene TRBV6-1; 10 bases are shared with TRBD1. V gave up 3 bases and J gave up 6 bases; unmatched junction bases: 5. The CDR3 runs 15 residues. Germline V gives CDR1 MNHNS, CDR2 SASEGT. The CDR3 DNA reads TGTGCCAGCAGTGATAATGACAGGGGGCTTCAGCCCCAGCATTTT. Translated: CASSDNDRGLQPQHF.

The chain combines TRBV4-1 with TRBJ1-4; 8 bases are a match to TRBD1. The CDR3 spans 16 residues. V was pared by 3 bases and J by 8 bases, with 11 bases of the junction left unmatched. From germline, CDR1 is MGHRA and CDR2 YSYEKL. This CDR3 is CASSQIIGQGTEKLFF. DNA for the CDR3: TGCGCCAGCAGCCAGATCATAGGACAGGGAACCGAAAAACTGTTTTTT.

The chain combines TRBV5-4 with TRBJ2-1, with a possible D match to TRBD1 (5 bases). CDR1 is SGHNT, CDR2 YYREEE, per germline (reference sequence). CDR3 length: 13 residues. Trimming left V 4 bases short and J 5 bases short, with 10 bases between. The CDR3 bases are TGTGCCAGCAGCGCTGACAGAAACAATGAGCAGTTCTTC. It encodes CASSADRNNEQFF.

V is TRBV10-3 and J is TRBJ1-5; perhaps TRBD1 as D (6 bases). The CDR3 sequence is 14 residues long. V was pared by 4 bases and J by 3 bases, with 10 bases between. Germline V CDR1 and CDR2: ENHRY, SYGVKD. This CDR3 reads CAISASGANQPQHF. Written as DNA, the CDR3 is TGTGCCATCAGTGCCTCAGGGGCCAATCAGCCCCAGCATTTT.

The rearrangement joins TRBV23-1 to TRBJ1-2; D is undetermined. TRBV23-1 is assigned to the ORF class and has an uncertain function. This CDR3 is built from 13 residues. The CDR3 is CVGPGDENYGYTF. CDR3 DNA sequence: TGCGTCGGCCCGGGAGACGAAAACTATGGCTACACCTTC.

The V call is TRBV4-1, the J call TRBJ2-3, with 12 bases matching TRBD2. Germline-derived CDR1 and CDR2 are MGHRA and YSYEKL. The trim removed 4 bases at V and 1 base at J, leaving 0 bases unmatched. This CDR3 has 15 amino acids. The CDR3, as DNA: TGCGCCAGCAGCCGACTAGCGGGGGGCACAGATACGCAGTATTTT. Its translation: CASSRLAGGTDTQYF.

This chain links TRBV2 with TRBJ2-5; 8 nucleotides match TRBD2. The CDR3 runs 17 residues. V gave up 5 bases and J gave up 4 bases; unmatched junction bases: 15. CDR1 SNHLY and CDR2 FYNNEI come from the germline V gene. CDR3 region: CASSPGTRGRGRETQYF. The CDR3 DNA sequence: TGTGCCAGCAGTCCCGGGACTAGGGGAAGGGGCCGAGAGACCCAGTACTTC.

The V call is TRBV18, the J call TRBJ2-2; TRBD2 agrees at 8 bases. CDR1 is KGHSH, CDR2 LQKENI, per germline. CDR3 size: 17 residues. The V segment lost 2 bases and the J segment 7 bases; nucleotides outside the gene matches: 12. The CDR3 reads CASSPTGGAGSNGELFF. In nucleotides, the CDR3 is TGTGCCAGCTCACCAACCGGGGGGGCCGGAAGTAACGGGGAGCTGTTTTTT.

CDR3: CSVMGTDSSGNTIYF. CDR3 nucleotide sequence: TGCAGCGTTATGGGGACAGATAGCTCTGGAAACACCATATATTTT. The chain employs TRBV29-1 and TRBJ1-3; 7 bases agree with TRBD1. The CDR3 is 15 residues long. V was clipped by 5 bases and J by 0 bases; unmatched bases: 7. The germline V gene encodes CDR1 SQVTM and CDR2 ANQGSEA.

The gene calls are TRBV6-1 and TRBJ2-7; 9 nucleotides align to TRBD1. Germline CDR1 is MNHNS and CDR2 is SASEGT. With 2 bases clipped from V and 5 bases from J, the junction kept 7 bases outside the gene matches. The CDR3 is 15 residues long. This CDR3 reads CASSEPTGGIDEQYF. CDR3 coding DNA: TGTGCCAGCAGTGAACCGACAGGGGGTATCGACGAGCAGTACTTC.

The rearrangement uses TRBV7-3 and TRBJ2-1; D perhaps matches TRBD2 (5 bases). The germline gives CDR1 SGHTA, CDR2 FQGTGA. Trimming removed 5 bases at V and 2 bases at J, with 13 bases between. The CDR3 totals 15 residues. Here the CDR3 DNA reads TGTGCCAGCAGCGACGGACCTAGCCCCTACAATGAGCAGTTCTTC. This encodes CASSDGPSPYNEQFF.

The chain carries TRBV19 and TRBJ1-4; TRBD1 matches at 10 bases. From germline, CDR1 is LNHDA and CDR2 SQIVND (reference sequence). V shed 4 bases, J shed 5 bases, and the junction held 7 bases outside the gene matches. The CDR3 consists of 16 residues. The CDR3 bases are TGTGCCAGTAGTACTGGGACAGGGGAGATAAATGAAAAACTGTTTTTT. This encodes CASSTGTGEINEKLFF.

This clone has a single count. The V call is TRBV27, the J call TRBJ1-5; TRBD1 agrees at 9 bases. This CDR3 is 15 amino acids long. With V trimmed by 6 bases and J by 7 bases, 10 bases remained unmatched. The germline V gene encodes CDR1 MNHEY and CDR2 SMNVEV (reference sequence). Written as DNA, the CDR3 is TGTGCCAGCAGCATCACAGGGGGCCAAGACCAGCCCCAGCATTTT. Its translation is CASSITGGQDQPQHF.

The gene calls are TRBV6-1 and TRBJ2-7, with a weak D call TRBD2 (6 bases). The CDR3 runs 14 residues. Germline CDR1 and CDR2: MNHNS and SASEGT. Between the trimmed V and J ends, which lost 2 bases and 5 bases, there was a span of 13 bases. CDR3 region: CASSEIGGRDEQYF. In DNA form, the CDR3 reads TGTGCCAGCAGTGAAATAGGAGGGAGAGACGAGCAGTACTTC.

This clone has just a few counts. The chain employs TRBV2 and TRBJ1-6, with D perhaps TRBD1 (5 bases). Looked up from germline, CDR1 is SNHLY and CDR2 is FYNNEI. This CDR3 is built from 14 residues. The germline V and J ends were trimmed by 7 bases and 8 bases, with 15 bases remaining between them. CDR3 residues: CASTLTGGYSPLHF. The CDR3 DNA follows: TGTGCCAGCACCTTAACGGGGGGGTATTCACCCCTCCACTTT.

The genes are TRBV11-2 and TRBJ2-7, with 9 bases lining up with TRBD1. This CDR3 comprises 16 residues. Germline lookup yields CDR1 SGHAT and CDR2 FQNNGV. Trimming took 4 bases from V and 1 from J; bases not matched to a gene: 8. The chain's CDR3 is CASSSGAGQGSYEQYF. DNA of the CDR3: TGTGCCAGCAGCTCAGGTGCCGGACAGGGGTCCTACGAGCAGTACTTC. Full variable domain (outside the CDR3, taken from reference TRBV11-2 and TRBJ2-7): EAGVAQSPRYKIIEKRQSVAFWCNPISGHATLYWYQQILGQGPKLLIQFQNNGVVDDSQLPKDRFSAERLKGVDSTLKIQPAKLEDSAVYLCASSSGAGQGSYEQYFGPGTRLTVT.

The J gene is TRBJ1-2, the V gene TRBV5-1, with 8 bases fitting TRBD1. J gave up 7 bases and V 2 bases, and 10 bases lay outside the gene matches. Germline CDR1 reads SGHRS; CDR2 reads YFSETQ. There are 15 residues in the CDR3. In DNA form, the CDR3 reads TGCGCCAGCAGCTTAATACAGGGGGGTGCTAGTGGCTACACCTTC. Encoded protein: CASSLIQGGASGYTF.

This rearrangement joins TRBV5-1 to TRBJ1-6; tentative D call: TRBD1 (5 bases). Germline CDR1 reads SGHRS; CDR2 reads YFSETQ. With 4 bases removed from V and 4 bases from J, the gap between germline ends came to 12 bases. The CDR3 loop spans 15 amino acids. The CDR3 DNA follows: TGCGCCAGCAGCAGGTCGACAGATTATAATTCACCCCTCCACTTT. Amino acids: CASSRSTDYNSPLHF.

J is TRBJ1-5 and V is TRBV10-3; D is undetermined. CDR1 and CDR2 from the germline V gene are ENHRY and SYGVKD. The V gene lost 6 bases and the J gene lost 5 bases, with 11 bases spanning the gap. The CDR3 has 13 residues. The CDR3 reads CAISENQDQPQHF. CDR3 sequence (DNA): TGTGCCATCAGCGAAAATCAGGATCAGCCCCAGCATTTT.

V is TRBV13 and J is TRBJ2-6; tentative D call: TRBD1 (6 bases). The CDR3 consists of 15 residues. V dropped 4 bases and J dropped 3 bases, with 10 bases sitting between them. Per the germline V gene, CDR1 is PRHDT and CDR2 is FYEKMQ (reference sequence). This chain's CDR3 is CASSSQGFGANVLTF. DNA of the CDR3: TGTGCCAGCAGCTCTCAGGGGTTTGGGGCCAACGTCCTGACTTTC.

The chain couples TRBV11-1 to TRBJ1-1; D perhaps matches TRBD1 (6 bases). Trimming cost V 4 bases and J 5 bases, with 14 bases left between them. The CDR3 sequence is 14 residues long. Per the germline V gene, CDR1 is SGHAT and CDR2 is FQDESV (reference sequence). CDR3 loop: CASSSQGLWTEAFF. In DNA form, the CDR3 reads TGTGCCAGCAGCTCGCAGGGGTTGTGGACTGAAGCTTTCTTT.

V is TRBV7-2 and J is TRBJ2-7; possibly TRBD2 for D (5 bases). V was cut by 1 base and J by 7 bases, with 14 bases left in between. This CDR3 has 14 amino acids. Germline lookup yields CDR1 SGHTA and CDR2 FQGNSA. CDR3 sequence: CASSLELQSGEQYF. The CDR3 bases are TGTGCCAGCAGCTTAGAACTACAATCGGGAGAGCAGTACTTC.

This chain connects TRBV9 to TRBJ1-1; D uncertain. The CDR3 spans 13 residues. Looked up from germline, CDR1 is SGDLS and CDR2 is YYNGEE. Trimming removed 0 bases at V and 1 base at J, with 4 bases between. Written as DNA, the CDR3 is TGTGCCAGCAGCGTAGTAAAGAACACTGAAGCTTTCTTT. Its translation is CASSVVKNTEAFF.

The chain links TRBV6-6 to TRBJ2-5; 8 bases map to TRBD1. Germline CDR1 MNHNY, CDR2 SVGAGI (reference sequence). Losses at the gene ends were 11 bases for V and 5 bases for J; bases not matched to a gene: 10. CDR3 length: 13 amino acids. In DNA form, the CDR3 reads TGTGCCGGGAGAGACCGGGACAGGGAGACCCAGTACTTC. The encoded protein is CAGRDRDRETQYF.

The chain has TRBV19 and TRBJ2-5; tentatively, D is TRBD2 (5 bases). This CDR3 is built from 15 residues. The V end was cut by 2 bases, the J end by 3 bases, with 13 bases between. CDR1 is LNHDA, CDR2 SQIVND, per germline (reference sequence). The CDR3 protein is CASSITRRGKETQYF. In nucleotides, the CDR3 is TGTGCCAGTAGTATAACGCGTCGGGGAAAAGAGACCCAGTACTTC.

The chain joins TRBV9 to TRBJ2-2, with D uncertain. This CDR3 has 14 amino acids. Germline V gene lookup returns CDR1 SGDLS and CDR2 YYNGEE. Trimming removed 6 bases at V and 0 bases at J, with 9 bases between. The CDR3 protein is CASMGETNTGELFF. As DNA, the CDR3 is TGTGCCAGCATGGGCGAGACGAACACCGGGGAGCTGTTTTTT.

The chain employs TRBV7-2 and TRBJ2-1; D not certain. V gave up 4 bases and J gave up 8 bases, with 6 bases separating them. CDR3 length: 11 residues. From germline, CDR1 is SGHTA and CDR2 FQGNSA. The CDR3 region is CASSWADEQFF. In DNA, the CDR3 is TGTGCCAGCAGCTGGGCAGATGAGCAGTTCTTC.

The chain couples TRBV6-5 to TRBJ1-2, with D possibly matching TRBD1 (6 bases). The V end was cut by 10 bases, the J end by 1 base, with 10 bases between. CDR1 and CDR2 (germline): MNHEY, SVGAGI. CDR3 length equals 12 residues. The CDR3 protein is CATEGVNYGYTF. The CDR3 bases are TGTGCCACCGAGGGGGTTAACTATGGCTACACCTTC.